Shown below are 9 T cell receptor beta chains from a single sample sequenced in a study of beta chain features in type 1 diabetes. Expressed TCRB transcripts got sequenced, as all isolated RNA was reverse transcribed. The data were produced by immunoSEQ multiplex PCR, yet TCRdb's version contains in-frame clones alone and is incomplete. The sample has about 900,000 clones, about a sixth seen once. What was sequenced was naive CD4+ T cells from blood. These receptor sequences come from a woman in her late teens or twenties in good health.

This clone was found a few times. The chain joins TRBV4-3 to TRBJ2-3, with 11 bases fitting TRBD2. The CDR3 spans 17 residues. Unmatched junction bases numbered 9, after V lost 4 bases and J lost 3 bases. In germline, CDR1 is LGHNA, CDR2 YSLEER. The CDR3 nucleotides read TGCGCCAGCAGCCGAACCCTAGCGGGAGGAGGTACAGATACGCAGTATTTT. It encodes CASSRTLAGGGTDTQYF.

This chain links TRBV28 with TRBJ2-1, with D perhaps TRBD1 or TRBD2 (5 bases each). The V gene's germline CDR1 is MDHEN and CDR2 SYDVKM. The CDR3 runs to 11 residues. The CDR3 protein is CESRTRGEQFF. Written as DNA, the CDR3 is TGTGAAAGCCGGACACGGGGCGAGCAGTTCTTC.

There are a few counts of this clone. This chain joins TRBV28 and TRBJ2-5; D is uncertain. V gave up 6 bases and J gave up 5 bases, with 10 bases separating them. This CDR3 has 12 amino acids. Germline loops: CDR1 MDHEN, CDR2 SYDVKM. CDR3 DNA: TGTGCCAGCAGGCGGCTGGTCGAGACCCAGTACTTC. As protein: CASRRLVETQYF. Variable domain in full (rest from reference TRBV28 and TRBJ2-5): DVKVTQSSRYLVKRTGEKVFLECVQDMDHENMFWYRQDPGLGLRLIYFSYDVKMKEKGDIPEGYSVSREKKERFSLILESASTNQTSMYLCASRRLVETQYFGPGTRLLVL.

The CDR3 region is CASSPLVYTEAFF. The CDR3 DNA reads TGTGCCAGCTCACCATTGGTTTACACTGAAGCTTTCTTT. The V gene is TRBV18, the J gene TRBJ1-1, with unresolved D. The CDR3 contains 13 residues. Germline V gives CDR1 KGHSH, CDR2 LQKENI. The germline V and J ends were trimmed by 2 bases and 3 bases, with 7 bases remaining between them.

This clone has a handful of counts. The V and J genes are TRBV5-1 and TRBJ2-7, with a weak D call TRBD2 (5 bases). Trimming stripped 5 bases from V and 2 bases from J, with 11 bases between. The germline V gene has CDR1 SGHRS and CDR2 YFSETQ. The CDR3 length is 13 residues. The CDR3 loop is CASRPGVAYEQYF. In DNA, the CDR3 is TGCGCCAGCAGGCCCGGGGTCGCCTACGAGCAGTACTTC.

The rearrangement uses TRBV7-6 and TRBJ2-1; 7 nucleotides match TRBD2. V gave up 2 bases and J gave up 9 bases; unmatched junction bases: 10. Germline V CDR1 and CDR2: SGHVS, FNYEAQ. This CDR3 has 15 residues. The CDR3 loop reads CASSLKAQAGLEQFF. CDR3 coding DNA: TGTGCCAGCAGCTTAAAGGCACAAGCGGGACTTGAGCAGTTCTTC.

This clone was detected a few times. The V call is TRBV10-3, the J call TRBJ2-5; TRBD1 is a possible D gene (6 bases). CDR3 size: 13 residues. Trimming cost V 11 bases and J 5 bases, with 18 bases left between them. Germline loops: CDR1 ENHRY, CDR2 SYGVKD. The CDR3 here is CAVSSGVRETQYF. In nucleotides, the CDR3 is TGTGCCGTTTCCTCAGGGGTTCGGGAGACCCAGTACTTC.

The table lists this clone with a few counts. J is TRBJ1-2 and V is TRBV6-5; D is uncertain. The CDR3 is 15 amino acids. V shed 9 bases and J shed 3 bases, with 20 bases lying between them. Germline CDR1 and CDR2: MNHEY and SVGAGI. CDR3 in amino acids: CASNEGQHRYYGYTF. Written as DNA, the CDR3 is TGTGCCAGTAACGAGGGTCAGCATCGTTACTATGGCTACACCTTC.

The rearrangement joins TRBV6-6 to TRBJ2-2; TRBD1 agrees at 9 bases. The V and J ends lost 4 bases and 7 bases, in that order; junction bases with no gene match: 7. Per germline, CDR1 MNHNY and CDR2 SVGAGI (reference sequence). This CDR3 comprises 15 residues. The CDR3 region is CASSFLQGAHGELFF. The CDR3 DNA reads TGTGCCAGCAGTTTCCTACAGGGGGCGCACGGGGAGCTGTTTTTT.